This T cell receptor beta chain is from a study of CD8 T cells in ankylosing spondylitis. TCRdb independently ran MiXCR on the 5' RACE reads; one entry per CDR3 protein. The sample has around 150,000 distinct CDR3 sequences, around two fifths seen once. V was pared by 5 bases and J by 4 bases, with 9 bases between. The CDR3 loop spans 13 amino acids. Germline CDR1 and CDR2: MNHEY and SMNVEV (reference sequence). The chain joins TRBV27 to TRBJ1-5; D ambiguous. The sequenced material came from synovial fluid, either unsorted or a sorted T cell fraction (not recorded which). The origin of this receptor is a male donor with ankylosing spondylitis. DNA of the CDR3: TGTGCCAGCAGTCTCCACAATAATCAGCCCCAGCATTTT. This encodes CASSLHNNQPQHF.